Below, one T cell receptor beta chain is given with its context. No antigen is known for it. These data come from a study of T cells expressing NK-cell markers (TCRdb year 2020). About the full investigation: In sorted CD3+CD56+NKG2C+, CD3+CD56+NKG2C- and CD3+CD56-NKG2C+ T-cell subsets from 7 to 9 donors, TCR beta-chain repertoires were profiled. The libraries were sequenced on Illumina HiSeq 2000/2500, MiSeq or NextSeq, producing 2 x 150 bp reads. Randomly selected healthy volunteers, three men and five women, were used as the eight sequenced donors. Among the eight sequenced donors, only one was HCMV-seronegative, while the other seven were HCMV-seropositive. The research as a whole found: Those dominant clonotypes were again the most abundant among CD3+CD56-NKG2C+ cells in a handful of donors, at about 28.3-65%. It remained unclear whether the expanded NKG2C-expressing T cell clones were specific for HCMV antigens. In six donors, the dominant CD3+CD56+NKG2C+ clonotypes ranked among the top 10 CD8+ clonotypes, making up 1.0-7.0% of CD8+ T cells.

HCMV serostatus was determined by detecting HCMV-specific IgG in serum with a commercial ELISA kit. Peripheral blood mononuclear cells were isolated from blood by Ficoll density gradient centrifugation. For sequencing, an Illumina HiSeq 2000 was employed. TCR beta cDNA libraries were made by 5'RACE template switching that added a universal primer site and unique molecular identifiers. cDNA synthesis was primed from the TCR beta constant segment and was followed by two successive PCR amplification steps. Per the source publication's procedure: Reads were demultiplexed and grouped by UMI with MIGEC, and clonotypes were assembled and quantified with MiTCR. To exclude erroneous sequences, only TCR cDNA sequences supported by at least two reads were retained. The tcR package was used for downstream repertoire analysis, and clonotypes were matched across fractions by CDR3 nucleotide sequence plus V segment. VDJmatch was used to annotate antigen specificity against VDJdb, with one amino acid substitution in CDR3 permitted. TCRdb reprocessed the public reads and reports one entry per CDR3 protein sequence, without DNA. TCRdb, not the authors, supplied the V and J calls. The table held for this sample gives 400,000 or so distinct CDR3 sequences. About 10% of the sample is taken by the ten largest.

CDR1 and CDR2 (ENHRY, SYGVKD) derive from the germline V gene. The CDR3 holds 15 amino acids from the cysteine to the phenylalanine. Only the protein is available. This receptor chain uses TRBV10-3 and TRBJ1-4. The material sequenced was blood T cells: a sorted CD56 or NKG2C T cell subset, CD4+ or CD8+ T cells, or bulk PBMC T cells (not recorded which). The origin of this receptor is a woman aged 45-65 years in good health. Donor details come from another sample of the same person, matched by shared clones. The CDR3 region has the sequence CAISEMGLTNEKLFF.